The count of the clone carrying this T cell receptor (beta chain) is one. This sample is part of a study of blood T cell repertoires in COVID-19. The CDR3 covers 14 residues. The germline CDR1 and CDR2 sequences are MNHEY and SVGAGI. The ends were cut back, 3 bases at V and 1 base at J, with 9 bases in the middle. Original methodology: Cell counts per sample came from amplifying reference gene primers. Profiled with immunoSEQ multiplex PCR; TCRdb holds only in-frame clones, not every one. That table supplies the V and J calls and clone size; D and trimming were determined from the DNA. The sample lists under 70,000 clones, more than 65% occurring once.

The chain has TRBV6-5 and TRBJ1-1; D possibly corresponds to TRBD1 (5 bases). The TCR sequence derives from a woman of 80 years or more with active or convalescent COVID-19. The sample consisted of peripheral blood. The chain's CDR3 is CASSYDRTNTEAFF. CDR3 sequence (DNA): TGTGCCAGCAGTTATGACAGAACGAACACTGAAGCTTTCTTT.